Listed below are T cell receptor beta chains from one sample, sequenced in a study of technical replicates of blood from a few donors. Generated by immunoSEQ multiplex PCR, the TCRdb table keeps only in-frame clones and is missing some. The sample holds over 15,000 clones; around nine tenths are singletons and the top ten take about 12%. Sequenced material: PBMCs. These receptors came from a human donor in good health. The CDR3 runs from the conserved cysteine through the conserved F or W. The D gene is left open where the match is weak. Not every row has a clone size; where given, it reads once, few, many or a size class.

>TRBD1|TRBJ1-2|-|TRBV29-1
TGCAGCGTTTACCACAGGGGGCTACATGGCTACACCTTC
CSVYHRGLHGYTF
>-|TRBJ1-5|-|TRBV27
TGTGCCAGCAGTTCGGGGGTGGTGGAGCCCCAGCATTTT
CASSSGVVEPQHF
>-|TRBJ1-1|few|TRBV11-2
TGTGCCCGGAGGCAGCCGGGCACTGAAGCTTTCTTT
CARRQPGTEAFF
>TRBD2|TRBJ2-7|-|TRBV28
TGTGCCAGCAGTCAGGACGTTAGCGGGGCCCCGTACGAGCAGTACTTC
CASSQDVSGAPYEQYF
>TRBD1|TRBJ2-3|-|TRBV7-9
TGTGCCAGCAGCTTACTGGTGGTACCAGGGGGTAGAACAGATACGCAGTATTTT
CASSLLVVPGGRTDTQYF
>TRBD2|TRBJ2-1|-|TRBV5-4
TGTGCCAGCAGCTTGGCGGCTAGCGGGAGTATCTATGAGCAGTTCTTC
CASSLAASGSIYEQFF
>-|TRBJ1-1|once|TRBV5-1
TGCGCCAGCAGCTTGACAGGGACCATGAACACTGAAGCTTTCTTT
CASSLTGTMNTEAFF
>-|TRBJ1-3|-|TRBV7-9
TGTGCCAGCAGCTGGACACAAGGAAACACCATATATTTT
CASSWTQGNTIYF
>-|TRBJ1-3|-|TRBV7-3
TGTGCCAGCAGCAAGCATCCACAGGGAGACACCATATATTTT
CASSKHPQGDTIYF
>TRBD2|TRBJ2-1|-|TRBV10-2
TGCGCCAGCAGTGAGATTGGGGTAGCGGGTCTCAATGAGCAGTTCTTC
CASSEIGVAGLNEQFF
>-|TRBJ2-1|-|TRBV5-6
TGTGCCAGCAGCGGGTATCGGAGGTCCTACAATGAGCAGTTCTTC
CASSGYRRSYNEQFF
>TRBD1|TRBJ1-3|-|TRBV29-1
TGCAGCGCGGGACAGGCTGGCACCATATATTTT
CSAGQAGTIYF
>-|TRBJ1-1|-|TRBV10-3
TGTGCCATCAGTGCCCTCGGGGACACTGAAGCTTTCTTT
CAISALGDTEAFF
>TRBD2|TRBJ2-4|-|TRBV11-1
TGTGCCAGCAGCTTTGGACTAGCGGGAGAACCGGGGGACATTCAGTACTTC
CASSFGLAGEPGDIQYF
>TRBD1|TRBJ1-2|-|TRBV5-4
TGTGCCAGCAGCAGGGACAGGGATGATGGCTACACCTTC
CASSRDRDDGYTF
>TRBD1|TRBJ2-3|-|TRBV5-1
TGCGCCAGCAGCGATAGGGACAGGGGGACAGATACGCAGTATTTT
CASSDRDRGTDTQYF
>-|TRBJ1-4|-|TRBV7-9
TGTGCCAGCAGCTTACAGACAACTAATGAAAAACTGTTTTTT
CASSLQTTNEKLFF
>-|TRBJ2-7|-|TRBV9
TGTGCCAGCAGCATCCAAAGTAGCTCCTACGAGCAGTACTTC
CASSIQSSSYEQYF
>TRBD1|TRBJ2-2|-|TRBV7-2
TGTGCCAGCAGCTTAGGGTGGAAGACAGGGAGGAACACCGGGGAGCTGTTTTTT
CASSLGWKTGRNTGELFF
>TRBD1|TRBJ2-6|-|TRBV27
TGTGCCAGCTGCTCGGGACAGGGTACCTCTGGGGCCAACGTCCTGACTTTC
CASCSGQGTSGANVLTF
>TRBD2|TRBJ2-1|-|TRBV5-1
TGCGCCAGCAGCTTGCGGCTAGCGGAGATCAATGAGCAGTTCTTC
CASSLRLAEINEQFF
>TRBD2|TRBJ2-3|-|TRBV29-1
TGCAGCGTTTCCCTAGCGGCCACAGATACGCAGTATTTT
CSVSLAATDTQYF
>TRBD2|TRBJ2-7|-|TRBV5-6
TGTGCCAGCAGCCCCCTAGCGGGAGCGGCCTACGAGCAGTACTTC
CASSPLAGAAYEQYF
>-|TRBJ2-5|-|TRBV10-2
TGCGCCAGCACCAAACAGGGCTTTGAAGAGACCCAGTACTTC
CASTKQGFEETQYF
>-|TRBJ2-1|once|TRBV5-6
TGTGCCAGCAGCTCCTTTGCGGGCAATGAGCAGTTCTTC
CASSSFAGNEQFF
>TRBD2|TRBJ2-2|-|TRBV6-5
TGTGCCAGCAGTTACACCGGGACTACGAACACCGGGGAGCTGTTTTTT
CASSYTGTTNTGELFF
>-|TRBJ1-4|-|TRBV19
TGTGCCAGTAGTGTTTTAGACAACGCCTCTAATGAAAAACTGTTTTTT
CASSVLDNASNEKLFF
>TRBD1|TRBJ2-5|-|TRBV2
TGTGCCAGCAGTGAACAGGGGGAGGAGACCCAGTACTTC
CASSEQGEETQYF
>-|TRBJ2-5|once|TRBV19
TGTGCCAGTAGTATACGGGGCGGGGAAGAGACCCAGTACTTC
CASSIRGGEETQYF
>TRBD2|TRBJ2-7|once|TRBV28
TGTGCCAGCAGTTTCGTTTTAGCGGGCCCCCTAGGACTAGCGGGAACCTACGAGCAGTACTTC
CASSFVLAGPLGLAGTYEQYF
>-|TRBJ2-1|-|TRBV6-1
TGTGCCAGCAGTGAATTTAGCGGCTACAATGAGCAGTTCTTC
CASSEFSGYNEQFF
>TRBD2|TRBJ2-1|-|TRBV9
TGTGCCAGCAGCCCCGAAGGGACTAGCGGGTACAATGAGCAGTTCTTC
CASSPEGTSGYNEQFF
>TRBD2|TRBJ2-1|-|TRBV7-9
TGTGCCAGCAGCTCCCTACTAGCGTACAATGAGCAGTTCTTC
CASSSLLAYNEQFF
>TRBD2|TRBJ2-5|-|TRBV7-7
TGTGCCAGCAGCCCCTACCGGGGGGTCCAAGAGACCCAGTACTTC
CASSPYRGVQETQYF
>-|TRBJ2-3|-|TRBV30
TGTGCCTGGAGTACCATGTTGGGCTACACAGATACGCAGTATTTT
CAWSTMLGYTDTQYF
>-|TRBJ2-3|-|TRBV2
TGTGCCAGTCTGACAGCATTAAGCACAGATACGCAGTATTTT
CASLTALSTDTQYF
>-|TRBJ2-5|once|TRBV2
TGTGCCAGCACCTTAAGTGGGGCGGTCCAAGAGACCCAGTACTTC
CASTLSGAVQETQYF
>TRBD2|TRBJ2-7|-|TRBV28
TGTGCCAGCAGTCCGACTAGCGGGAGGCCCATCGAGCAGTACTTC
CASSPTSGRPIEQYF
>-|TRBJ1-4|once|TRBV6-1
TGTGCCAGCAGTGGCAGGGAGGATGAAAAACTGTTTTTT
CASSGREDEKLFF
>-|TRBJ2-2|-|TRBV5-1
TGCGCCAGCACCCTCCGACAAGCGAACACCGGGGAGCTGTTTTTT
CASTLRQANTGELFF
>-|TRBJ2-1|-|TRBV6-1
TGTGCCAGCACGCCACTAGTACAACCTGAGCAGTTCTTC
CASTPLVQPEQFF
>TRBD1|TRBJ2-1|-|TRBV10-1
TGCGCCAGCGGGGACAGGGGGCGGAATGAGCAGTTCTTC
CASGDRGRNEQFF
>TRBD1|TRBJ2-5|-|TRBV9
TGTGCCAGCAGCGTAGGTGTGACAGGGTTAGGAGAGACCCAGTACTTC
CASSVGVTGLGETQYF
>-|TRBJ1-2|-|TRBV28
TGTGCCAGTAAAGCCGGTTCCTATGGCTACACCTTC
CASKAGSYGYTF
>TRBD1|TRBJ2-1|-|TRBV5-1
TGCGCCAGCAGCTTGGCTGGACAGGATAACAATGAGCAGTTCTTC
CASSLAGQDNNEQFF
>-|TRBJ2-7|-|TRBV18
TGTGCCAGCTCAGCGACCGCACAGTCGGACGAGCAGTACTTC
CASSATAQSDEQYF
>-|TRBJ1-1|-|TRBV6-5
TGTGCCAGCAGTTACGGGGACATCGGTAACACTGAAGCTTTCTTT
CASSYGDIGNTEAFF
>-|TRBJ1-5|-|TRBV4-2
TGTGCCAGCAGCCAAGAGGTGACAGCGTCTAATCAGCCCCAGCATTTT
CASSQEVTASNQPQHF
>-|TRBJ2-7|-|TRBV5-1
TGCGCCAGCGGACCCTCGGGACACTACTACGAGCAGTACTTC
CASGPSGHYYEQYF
>-|TRBJ1-1|-|TRBV5-1
TGCGCCAGCAGCCTCGACTTGAACACTGAAGCTTTCTTT
CASSLDLNTEAFF
>-|TRBJ2-5|-|TRBV14
TGTGCCAGCAGCCAAGGCGCGGGTACGATTTCGGAGACCCAGTACTTC
CASSQGAGTISETQYF
>-|TRBJ2-6|-|TRBV6-1
TGTGCCAGCAGTGAAAGGGGTGATGGGGCCAACGTCCTGACTTTC
CASSERGDGANVLTF
>-|TRBJ1-5|-|TRBV10-3
TGTGCCATCAGTTTTGACGGGGGGAATCAGCCCCAGCATTTT
CAISFDGGNQPQHF
>TRBD1|TRBJ2-5|few|TRBV19
TGTGCCAGTAGTACCGGGACAGGGGTTTTCGCGACCCAGTACTTC
CASSTGTGVFATQYF
>TRBD2|TRBJ2-1|-|TRBV7-2
TGTGCCAGCAGCCAGTTACTAGCGGGAGACAATGAGCAGTTCTTC
CASSQLLAGDNEQFF
>-|TRBJ1-1|-|TRBV5-1
TGCGCCAGCAGCTTGGTCCCCGGGGGGAACACTGAAGCTTTCTTT
CASSLVPGGNTEAFF
>-|TRBJ2-1|-|TRBV7-9
TGTGCCAGCAGCCTCCTCCTAGTAAATGAGCAGTTCTTC
CASSLLLVNEQFF